The next 17 T cell receptor beta chains were all read from a single sample in a study of cytomegalovirus exposure and HLA in healthy donors. Sequencing used immunoSEQ multiplex PCR; TCRdb keeps in-frame clones, though not all of them. The data hold 190,000 or so clones, with around 82% observed a single time. The sequencing sample was made of PBMCs. All receptors come from a woman aged 18-29 years in good health and CMV-seropositive.

The chain employs TRBV25-1 and TRBJ1-5; 8 nucleotides match TRBD1. V shed 2 bases and J 5 bases; nucleotides not matched to a gene: 2. CDR1 and CDR2 (germline): MGHDK, SYGVNS. The CDR3 length is 14 residues. The CDR3 loop reads CASSEATGDQPQHF. CDR3 DNA: TGTGCCAGCAGTGAAGCGACAGGGGATCAGCCCCAGCATTTT. Complete variable domain (other parts from reference TRBV25-1 and TRBJ1-5): EADIYQTPRYLVIGTGKKITLECSQTMGHDKMYWYQQDPGMELHLIHYSYGVNSTEKGDLSSESTVSRIRTEHFPLTLESARPSHTSQYLCASSEATGDQPQHFGDGTRLSIL.

As to this clone: Other DNA sequences in the same sample also yield this CDR3. This chain links TRBV20-1 with TRBJ2-7, with D possibly matching TRBD1 (6 bases). Trimming took 6 bases from V and 4 from J, leaving 10 bases between them. This CDR3 has 11 residues. The germline gives CDR1 DFQATT, CDR2 SNEGSKA (reference sequence). CDR3 sequence: CSAPDSYEQYF. The CDR3 region has the DNA TGCAGTGCCCCGGACAGTTACGAGCAGTACTTC.

The genes are TRBV6-6 and TRBJ1-2; tentatively, D is TRBD1 (6 bases). The V end lost 2 bases, the J end lost 4 bases, and 14 bases lay between the germline ends. CDR3 length equals 15 residues. Germline lookup yields CDR1 MNHNY and CDR2 SVGAGI (reference sequence). CDR3 sequence: CASSYEGGGRYGYTF. Here the CDR3 DNA reads TGTGCCAGCAGTTACGAAGGGGGGGGACGCTATGGCTACACCTTC.

The chain couples TRBV9 to TRBJ2-5; maybe TRBD1 (6 bases). In germline, CDR1 is SGDLS, CDR2 YYNGEE. The V and J ends lost 2 bases and 5 bases respectively, with 10 bases between them. CDR3 length equals 13 residues. The CDR3 sequence: CASSVQGPETQYF. For the CDR3, the DNA is TGTGCCAGCAGCGTTCAGGGGCCGGAGACCCAGTACTTC.

This chain links TRBV2 with TRBJ2-5; a weak D match, TRBD2 (5 bases). Trimming cost V 2 bases and J 1 base, with 8 bases left between them. CDR1 and CDR2 from the germline V gene are SNHLY and FYNNEI. The CDR3 sequence is 14 residues long. The CDR3 nucleotides are TGTGCCAGCAGTGAACTAGCCCCCCAAGAGACCCAGTACTTC. Its protein product is CASSELAPQETQYF.

The chain uses TRBV5-4 and TRBJ2-3; 9 bases are a match to TRBD2. The CDR3 contains 17 residues. The junction had 9 bases not matched to a gene; V was cut back by 4 bases and J by 0 bases. CDR1 SGHNT and CDR2 YYREEE come from the germline V gene (reference sequence). CDR3 bases: TGTGCCAGCAGCCCCGATTTGGCGGGGGGGAGCACAGATACGCAGTATTTT. It codes for CASSPDLAGGSTDTQYF.

The chain couples TRBV14 to TRBJ2-6; possibly TRBD1 for D (6 bases). Between the trimmed V and J ends, which lost 4 bases and 9 bases, there was a span of 13 bases. The CDR3 has 14 amino acids. The V gene's germline CDR1 is SGHDN and CDR2 FVKESK. CDR3 sequence (DNA): TGTGCCAGCAGCCCACAGGGTATTGGCAACGTCCTGACTTTC. This sequence encodes CASSPQGIGNVLTF. Full variable domain (remainder filled in from reference TRBV14 and TRBJ2-6): EAGVTQFPSHSVIEKGQTVTLRCDPISGHDNLYWYRRVMGKEIKFLLHFVKESKQDESGMPNNRFLAERTGGTYSTLKVQPAELEDSGVYFCASSPQGIGNVLTFGAGSRLTVL.

V and J are TRBV6-1 and TRBJ1-1; TRBD1 might be the D (5 bases). CDR1 and CDR2 (germline): MNHNS, SASEGT. The V end was cut by 7 bases, the J end by 4 bases, with 13 bases between. This CDR3 has 13 amino acids. This chain's CDR3 is CASIRGFGTEAFF. The CDR3, as DNA: TGTGCCAGCATTAGGGGTTTCGGCACTGAAGCTTTCTTT.

The chain employs TRBV4-3 and TRBJ2-1; 9 bases align to TRBD2. Trimming at V came to 1 base and at J to 7 bases, leaving 5 bases not matched to a gene. The CDR3 runs 15 residues. Germline V lookup: CDR1 LGHNA, CDR2 YSLEER. CDR3 amino acids: CASSQGGGGANEQFF. Written as DNA, the CDR3 is TGCGCCAGCAGCCAAGGCGGCGGGGGGGCGAATGAGCAGTTCTTC.

This clone was seen just once. The V gene is TRBV11-2, the J gene TRBJ2-7; possible D gene TRBD1, 5 bases. The CDR3 is made up of 13 amino acids. The germline gives CDR1 SGHAT, CDR2 FQNNGV. V was clipped by 0 bases and J by 5 bases, with 8 bases between them. The CDR3 DNA reads TGTGCCAGCAGCTTAGATGTCAGGGACGAGCAGTACTTC. This sequence encodes CASSLDVRDEQYF. The full variable domain, completed using reference TRBV11-2 and TRBJ2-7, is EAGVAQSPRYKIIEKRQSVAFWCNPISGHATLYWYQQILGQGPKLLIQFQNNGVVDDSQLPKDRFSAERLKGVDSTLKIQPAKLEDSAVYLCASSLDVRDEQYFGPGTRLTVT.

For this clone: The sample contains more than one DNA sequence encoding this CDR3. The chain has TRBV27 and TRBJ2-3, with TRBD2 identical over 12 bases. V was pared by 5 bases and J by 1 base, with 4 bases of the junction left unmatched. The CDR3 runs to 16 residues. Germline V CDR1 and CDR2: MNHEY, SMNVEV (reference sequence). CDR3 nucleotide sequence: TGTGCCAGCAGTACCCGACTAGCGGGGGGCACAGATACGCAGTATTTT. Its translation: CASSTRLAGGTDTQYF.

J is TRBJ1-5 and V is TRBV15, with D unresolved. Germline CDR1 reads LNHNV; CDR2 reads YYDKDF (reference sequence). The V and J ends lost 0 bases and 4 bases respectively, with 10 bases between them. The CDR3 runs to 15 residues. The CDR3 reads CATSRDFHRNQPQHF. CDR3 nucleotide sequence: TGTGCCACCAGCAGAGATTTTCATCGGAATCAGCCCCAGCATTTT.

The chain links TRBV18 to TRBJ2-1; D may be TRBD2 (6 bases). The CDR3 covers 16 residues. CDR1 is KGHSH and CDR2 is LQKENI in the germline V gene. Trimming pared 3 bases from V and 5 bases from J, leaving 17 bases between. The DNA of the CDR3 is TGTGCCAGCTCACCTTTGGGGGGTGGGCCAAACAATGAGCAGTTCTTC. Translated: CASSPLGGGPNNEQFF.

V usage is TRBV9 and J usage is TRBJ1-6; possible D gene TRBD1, 5 bases. Germline V gene data show CDR1 as SGDLS and CDR2 as YYNGEE. The CDR3 loop spans 19 amino acids. Trimming stripped 4 bases from V and 8 bases from J, with 28 bases between. DNA of the CDR3: TGTGCCAGCAGCTCAAGTCTGGTTAGCGGTCTCGGGGGTGATTCACCCCTCCACTTT. Translated: CASSSSLVSGLGGDSPLHF. Combining the CDR3 with reference TRBV9 and TRBJ1-6 gives the whole variable domain DSGVTQTPKHLITATGQRVTLRCSPRSGDLSVYWYQQSLDQGLQFLIQYYNGEERAKGNILERFSAQQFPDLHSELNLSSLELGDSALYFCASSSSLVSGLGGDSPLHFGNGTRLTVT.

The V and J genes are TRBV5-1 and TRBJ2-7; TRBD2 might be the D (5 bases). V was trimmed by 4 bases and J by 4 bases, leaving 18 bases between them. Germline V gives CDR1 SGHRS, CDR2 YFSETQ. The CDR3 consists of 15 residues. In nucleotides, the CDR3 is TGCGCCAGCAGCCCCTCAGCAGGACTCTCATACGAGCAGTACTTC. It yields the protein CASSPSAGLSYEQYF.

The V and J genes are TRBV4-3 and TRBJ1-3; D uncertain. V was pared by 2 bases and J by 4 bases, with 12 bases between. This CDR3 spans 15 amino acids. CDR1 is LGHNA, CDR2 YSLEER, per germline. CDR3 coding DNA: TGCGCCAGCAGCCAAAGTACCGGACTCGGAAACACCATATATTTT. Protein: CASSQSTGLGNTIYF.

The chain joins TRBV27 to TRBJ2-3; D may be TRBD1 (7 bases). The CDR3 is 15 amino acids. CDR1 and CDR2 from the germline V gene are MNHEY and SMNVEV (reference sequence). Trimming took off 5 bases at V and 3 bases at J, with 15 bases between the two ends. CDR3 nucleotide sequence: TGTGCCAGCAGTCACTGGCAGGGGGGAACAGATACGCAGTATTTT. This translates into CASSHWQGGTDTQYF.